This TCR beta chain was sequenced during a study of long-term antiretroviral therapy in people with HIV. Study results and caveats: Dominating the repertoire at all time points were the clones that expanded before ART. Controls showed broader CDR3 length ranges than did the HIV repertoires.

A note on this clone: As yet, its antigen is unknown.

Sampling of each donor yielded at least one pre-ART PBMC sample and at least two post-ART PBMC samples. Until DNA extraction, the samples held between about 1-10 million cryopreserved PBMC. The CDR3 is 16 amino acids. CDR1 SGHNT and CDR2 YENEEA come from the germline V gene. The V end was cut by 1 base, the J end by 3 bases, with 16 bases between. Version v3.0 of the immunoSEQ assay ran at survey level. Profiling relied on immunoSEQ multiplex PCR, and the TCRdb table lists in-frame clones only, not all of them. The sample holds just over 20,000 clones, approximately 82% seen once. The receptor comes from a man aged 18 to 30 with HIV. The rearrangement uses TRBV11-3 and TRBJ2-7, with unresolved D. This specimen was unsorted PBMCs, taken 0.5 years after starting antiretroviral therapy. The CDR3 nucleotides are TGTGCCAGCAGCTTAGTTATTGGTTGTGAGGACTACGAGCAGTACTTC. Its translation: CASSLVIGCEDYEQYF.